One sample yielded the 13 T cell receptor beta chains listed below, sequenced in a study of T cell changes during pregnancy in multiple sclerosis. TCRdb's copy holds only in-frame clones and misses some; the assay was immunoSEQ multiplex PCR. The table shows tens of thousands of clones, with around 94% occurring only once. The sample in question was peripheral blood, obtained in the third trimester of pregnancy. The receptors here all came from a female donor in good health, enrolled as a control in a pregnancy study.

In DNA form, the CDR3 reads TGTGCCAGTAGTATAGACGGGACAGGGATTCAGCCCCAGCATTTT. It specifies CASSIDGTGIQPQHF. This chain uses TRBV19 with TRBJ1-5; TRBD1 matches 9 bases. The germline V gene has CDR1 LNHDA and CDR2 SQIVND (reference sequence). The CDR3 loop spans 15 amino acids. V was clipped by 0 bases and J by 6 bases; unmatched bases: 3.

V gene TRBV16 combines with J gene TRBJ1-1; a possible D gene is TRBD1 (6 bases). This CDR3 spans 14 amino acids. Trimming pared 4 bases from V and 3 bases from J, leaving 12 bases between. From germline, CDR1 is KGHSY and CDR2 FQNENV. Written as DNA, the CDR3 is TGTGCCAGCAGCCCCCGACAGGATTACACTGAAGCTTTCTTT. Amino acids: CASSPRQDYTEAFF.

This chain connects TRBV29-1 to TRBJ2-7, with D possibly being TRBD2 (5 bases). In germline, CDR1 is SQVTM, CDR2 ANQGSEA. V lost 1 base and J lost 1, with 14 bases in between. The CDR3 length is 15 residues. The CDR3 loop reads CSVEGRRGLSYEQYF. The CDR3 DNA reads TGCAGCGTTGAAGGTCGAAGAGGGTTATCCTACGAGCAGTACTTC.

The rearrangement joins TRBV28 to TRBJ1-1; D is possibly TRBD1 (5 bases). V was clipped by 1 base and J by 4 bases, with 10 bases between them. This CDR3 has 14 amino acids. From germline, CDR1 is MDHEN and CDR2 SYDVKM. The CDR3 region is CASSLSRGGTEAFF. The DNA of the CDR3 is TGTGCCAGCAGTTTATCAAGGGGCGGCACTGAAGCTTTCTTT.

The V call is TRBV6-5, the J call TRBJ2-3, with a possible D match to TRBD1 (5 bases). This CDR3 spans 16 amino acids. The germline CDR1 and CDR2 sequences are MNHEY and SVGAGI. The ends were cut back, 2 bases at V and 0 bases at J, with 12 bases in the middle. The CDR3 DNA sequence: TGTGCCAGCAGTTACGGGGCTGGCGCTAGCACAGATACGCAGTATTTT. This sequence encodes CASSYGAGASTDTQYF.

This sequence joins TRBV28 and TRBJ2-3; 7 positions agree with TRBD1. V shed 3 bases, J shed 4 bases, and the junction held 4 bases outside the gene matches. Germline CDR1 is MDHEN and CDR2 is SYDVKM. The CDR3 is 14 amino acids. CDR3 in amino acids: CASSLRQGADTQYF. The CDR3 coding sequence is TGTGCCAGCAGTTTGAGACAGGGTGCAGATACGCAGTATTTT. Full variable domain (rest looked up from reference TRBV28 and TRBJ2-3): DVKVTQSSRYLVKRTGEKVFLECVQDMDHENMFWYRQDPGLGLRLIYFSYDVKMKEKGDIPEGYSVSREKKERFSLILESASTNQTSMYLCASSLRQGADTQYFGPGTRLTVL.

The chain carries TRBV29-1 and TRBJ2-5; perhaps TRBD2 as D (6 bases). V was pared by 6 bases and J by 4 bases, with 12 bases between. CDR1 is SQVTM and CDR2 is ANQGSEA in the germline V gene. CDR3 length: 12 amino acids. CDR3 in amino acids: CSVVGGPETQYF. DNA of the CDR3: TGCAGCGTCGTGGGAGGCCCAGAGACCCAGTACTTC.

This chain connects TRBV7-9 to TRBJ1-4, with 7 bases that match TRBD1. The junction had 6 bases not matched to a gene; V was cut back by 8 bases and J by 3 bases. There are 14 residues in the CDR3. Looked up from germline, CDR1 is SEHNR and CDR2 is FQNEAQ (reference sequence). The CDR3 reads CASETGAANEKLFF. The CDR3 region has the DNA TGTGCCAGCGAAACAGGGGCGGCTAATGAAAAACTGTTTTTT.

The CDR3 here is CAWSITGFTEAFF. In nucleotides, the CDR3 is TGTGCCTGGAGTATAACAGGGTTCACTGAAGCTTTCTTT. V is TRBV30 and J is TRBJ1-1; D is perhaps TRBD1 (6 bases). Germline V gives CDR1 GTSNPN, CDR2 SVGIG (reference sequence). V was shortened by 2 bases and J by 4 bases, with 11 bases between the two germline ends. This CDR3 comprises 13 residues.

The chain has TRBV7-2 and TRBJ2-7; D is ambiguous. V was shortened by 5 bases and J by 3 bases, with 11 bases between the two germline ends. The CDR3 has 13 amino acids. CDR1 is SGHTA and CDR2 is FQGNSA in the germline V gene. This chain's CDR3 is CASSREILYEQYF. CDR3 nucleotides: TGTGCCAGCAGCCGAGAAATCCTCTACGAGCAGTACTTC. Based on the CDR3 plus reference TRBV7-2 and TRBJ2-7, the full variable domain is GAGVSQSPSNKVTEKGKDVELRCDPISGHTALYWYRQSLGQGLEFLIYFQGNSAPDKSGLPSDRFSAERTGGSVSTLTIQRTQQEDSAVYLCASSREILYEQYFGPGTRLTVT.

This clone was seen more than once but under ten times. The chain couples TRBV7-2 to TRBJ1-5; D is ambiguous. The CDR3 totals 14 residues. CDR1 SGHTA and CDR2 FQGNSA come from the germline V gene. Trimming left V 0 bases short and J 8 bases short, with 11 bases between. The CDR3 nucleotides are TGTGCCAGCAGCTTAGCGGGCGGCGGGGAGCCCCAGCATTTT. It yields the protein CASSLAGGGEPQHF. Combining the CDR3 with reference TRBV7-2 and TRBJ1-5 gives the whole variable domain GAGVSQSPSNKVTEKGKDVELRCDPISGHTALYWYRQSLGQGLEFLIYFQGNSAPDKSGLPSDRFSAERTGGSVSTLTIQRTQQEDSAVYLCASSLAGGGEPQHFGDGTRLSIL.

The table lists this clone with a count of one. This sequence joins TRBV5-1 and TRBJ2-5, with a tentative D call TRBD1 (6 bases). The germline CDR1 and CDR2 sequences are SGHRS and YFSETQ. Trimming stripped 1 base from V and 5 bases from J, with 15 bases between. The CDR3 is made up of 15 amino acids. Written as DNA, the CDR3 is TGCGCCAGCAGCTTGAACCCGCAGGGGATGGAGACCCAGTACTTC. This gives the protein CASSLNPQGMETQYF.

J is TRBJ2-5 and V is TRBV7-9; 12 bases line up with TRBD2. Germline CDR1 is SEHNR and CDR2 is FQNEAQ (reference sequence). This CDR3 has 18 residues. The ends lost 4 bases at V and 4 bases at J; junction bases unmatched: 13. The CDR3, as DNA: TGTGCCAGCAGCTCCAACGACAGACTAGCGGGGGTGGGAGAGACCCAGTACTTC. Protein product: CASSSNDRLAGVGETQYF.